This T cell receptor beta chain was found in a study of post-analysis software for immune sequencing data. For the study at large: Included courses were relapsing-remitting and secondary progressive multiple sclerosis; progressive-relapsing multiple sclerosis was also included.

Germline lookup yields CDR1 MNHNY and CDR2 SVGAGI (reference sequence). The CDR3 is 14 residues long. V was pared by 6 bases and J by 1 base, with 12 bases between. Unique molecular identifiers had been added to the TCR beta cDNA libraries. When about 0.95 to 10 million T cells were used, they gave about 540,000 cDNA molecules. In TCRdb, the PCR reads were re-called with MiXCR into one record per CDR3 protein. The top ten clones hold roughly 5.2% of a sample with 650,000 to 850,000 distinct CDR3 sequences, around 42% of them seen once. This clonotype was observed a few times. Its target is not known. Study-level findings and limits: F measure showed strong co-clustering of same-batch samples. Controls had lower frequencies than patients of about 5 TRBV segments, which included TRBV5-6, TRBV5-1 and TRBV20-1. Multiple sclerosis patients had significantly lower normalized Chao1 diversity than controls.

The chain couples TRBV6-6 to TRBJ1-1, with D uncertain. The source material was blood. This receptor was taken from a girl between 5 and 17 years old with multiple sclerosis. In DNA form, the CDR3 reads TGTGCCAGCAGACTAGGACCCACGAACACTGAAGCTTTCTTT. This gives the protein CASRLGPTNTEAFF.